This T cell receptor beta chain was documented in a study of blood T cell repertoires in COVID-19. Whole-study context: Spain, Italy and the United States supplied samples that represented acute and convalescent COVID-19.

V dropped 5 bases and J dropped 6 bases, with 17 bases sitting between them. The CDR3 sequence is 15 residues long. Germline-derived CDR1 and CDR2 are MNHEY and SMNVEV (reference sequence). Original data processing: Using reference gene primer amplification, nucleated cell counts were estimated. Only in-frame clones appear in the TCRdb table, and some are missing; sequencing was by immunoSEQ multiplex PCR. The D gene and trimming were derived from the DNA, and the V and J assignments and clone size from that table. Of about half a million clones in the sample, roughly nine tenths were seen once. The Seattle site enrolled patients during active infection and followed them longitudinally.

The rearrangement links TRBV27 to TRBJ1-5; D uncertain. The sequenced sample was peripheral blood. This TCR derives from a man between 18 and 35 years old with COVID-19, enrolled during active disease. In DNA form, the CDR3 reads TGTGCCAGCAGTCCCTCCGGGAACCGGGGTCAGCCCCAGCATTTT. Its protein product is CASSPSGNRGQPQHF.